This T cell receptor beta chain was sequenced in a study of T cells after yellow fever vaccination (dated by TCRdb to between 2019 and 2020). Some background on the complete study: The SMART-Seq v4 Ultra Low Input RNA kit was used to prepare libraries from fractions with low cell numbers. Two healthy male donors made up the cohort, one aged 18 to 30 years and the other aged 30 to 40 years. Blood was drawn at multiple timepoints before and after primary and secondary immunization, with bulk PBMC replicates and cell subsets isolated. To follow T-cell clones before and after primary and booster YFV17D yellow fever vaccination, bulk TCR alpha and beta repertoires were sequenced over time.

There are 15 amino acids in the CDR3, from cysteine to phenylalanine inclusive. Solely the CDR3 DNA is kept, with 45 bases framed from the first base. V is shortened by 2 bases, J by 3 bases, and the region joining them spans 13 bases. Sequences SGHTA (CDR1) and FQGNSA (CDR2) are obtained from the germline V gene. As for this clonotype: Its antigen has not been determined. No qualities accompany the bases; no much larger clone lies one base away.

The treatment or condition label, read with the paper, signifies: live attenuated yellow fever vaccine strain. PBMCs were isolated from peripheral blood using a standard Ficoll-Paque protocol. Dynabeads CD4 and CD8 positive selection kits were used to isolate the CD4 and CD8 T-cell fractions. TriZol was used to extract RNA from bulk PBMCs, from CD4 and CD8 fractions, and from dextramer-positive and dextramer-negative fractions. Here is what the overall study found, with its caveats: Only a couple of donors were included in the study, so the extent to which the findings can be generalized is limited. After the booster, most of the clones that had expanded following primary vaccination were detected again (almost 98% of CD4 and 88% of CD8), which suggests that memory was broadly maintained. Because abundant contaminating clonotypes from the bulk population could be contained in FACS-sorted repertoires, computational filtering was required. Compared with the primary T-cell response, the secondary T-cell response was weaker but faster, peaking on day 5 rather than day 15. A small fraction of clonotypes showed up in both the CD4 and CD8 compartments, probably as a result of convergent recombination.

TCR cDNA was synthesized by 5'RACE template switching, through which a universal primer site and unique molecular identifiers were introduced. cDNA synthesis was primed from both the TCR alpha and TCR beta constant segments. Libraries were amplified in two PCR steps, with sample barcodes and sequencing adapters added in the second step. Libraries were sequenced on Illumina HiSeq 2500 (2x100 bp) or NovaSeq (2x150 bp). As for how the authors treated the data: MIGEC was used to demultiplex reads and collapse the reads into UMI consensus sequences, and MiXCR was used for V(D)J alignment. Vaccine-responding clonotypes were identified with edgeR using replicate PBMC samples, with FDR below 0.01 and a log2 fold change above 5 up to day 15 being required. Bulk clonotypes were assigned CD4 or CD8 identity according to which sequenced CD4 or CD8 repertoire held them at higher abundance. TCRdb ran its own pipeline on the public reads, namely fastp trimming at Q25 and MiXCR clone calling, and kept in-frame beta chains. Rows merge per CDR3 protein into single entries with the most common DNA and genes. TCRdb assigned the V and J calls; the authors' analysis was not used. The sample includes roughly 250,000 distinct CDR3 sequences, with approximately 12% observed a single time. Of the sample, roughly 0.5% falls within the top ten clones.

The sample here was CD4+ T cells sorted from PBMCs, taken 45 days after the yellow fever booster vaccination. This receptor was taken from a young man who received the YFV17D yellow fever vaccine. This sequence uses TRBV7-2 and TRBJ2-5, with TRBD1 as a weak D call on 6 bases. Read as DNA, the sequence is TGTGCCAGCAGCTTATTTTCCGCAGGGGAAGAGACCCAGTACTTC. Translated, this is CASSLFSAGEETQYF.